The following is a T cell receptor beta chain sequence with its context. Its antigen is unidentified. The PCR contained 60 Vbeta and 13 Jbeta primers. The repertoire was sequenced with immunoSEQ multiplex PCR; TCRdb's copy has only in-frame clones and lacks some. The profile shows 160,000 or so clones, roughly four fifths of them singletons. These data are taken from a study of cytomegalovirus exposure and HLA in healthy donors. Findings and limits, study-wide: An Asian-associated ancestry cluster reportedly showed fewer N-insertions than the roughly 700-donor mean in a later analysis. When analyzed later, a missense DCLRE1C variant was found to be linked to TCR beta V- and J-gene trimming.

The CDR3 runs to 14 residues. V was shortened by 8 bases and J by 3 bases, with 16 bases between the two germline ends. The germline CDR1 and CDR2 sequences are MNHNS and SASEGT. The J gene is TRBJ1-1, the V gene TRBV6-1; D unclear. The TCR was taken from a female donor in good health and CMV-seronegative. Sequences were obtained from PBMCs. CDR3 in DNA: TGTGCCAGCCAGGTGGGGAGGGCGGACACTGAAGCTTTCTTT. Its translation is CASQVGRADTEAFF.